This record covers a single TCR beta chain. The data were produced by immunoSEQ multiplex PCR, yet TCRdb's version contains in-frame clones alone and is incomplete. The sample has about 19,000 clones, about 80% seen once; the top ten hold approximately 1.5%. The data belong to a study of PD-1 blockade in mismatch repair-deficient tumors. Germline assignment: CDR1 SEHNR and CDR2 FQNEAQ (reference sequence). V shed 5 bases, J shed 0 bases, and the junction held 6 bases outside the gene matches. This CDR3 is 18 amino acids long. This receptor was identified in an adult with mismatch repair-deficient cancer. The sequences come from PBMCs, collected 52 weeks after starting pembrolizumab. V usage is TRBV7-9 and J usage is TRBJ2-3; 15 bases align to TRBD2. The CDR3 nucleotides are TGTGCCAGCAGCATCCCGGGACTAGCGGGAGGAAGCACAGATACGCAGTATTTT. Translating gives CASSIPGLAGGSTDTQYF.